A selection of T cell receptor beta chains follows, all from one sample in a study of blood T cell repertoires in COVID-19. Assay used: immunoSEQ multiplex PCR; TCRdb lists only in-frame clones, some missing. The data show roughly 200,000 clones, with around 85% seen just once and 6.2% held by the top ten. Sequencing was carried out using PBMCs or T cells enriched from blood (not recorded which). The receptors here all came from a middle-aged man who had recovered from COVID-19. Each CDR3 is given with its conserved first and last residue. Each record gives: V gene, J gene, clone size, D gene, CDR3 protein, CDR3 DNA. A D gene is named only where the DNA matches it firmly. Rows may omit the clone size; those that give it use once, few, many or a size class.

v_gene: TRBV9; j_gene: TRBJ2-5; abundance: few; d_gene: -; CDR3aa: CASSVGQVSETQYF; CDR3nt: TGTGCCAGCAGCGTAGGCCAGGTATCAGAGACCCAGTACTTC
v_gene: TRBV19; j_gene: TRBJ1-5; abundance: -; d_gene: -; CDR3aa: CASSNDRTYQPQHF; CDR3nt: TGTGCCAGTAGTAATGACAGAACGTATCAGCCCCAGCATTTT
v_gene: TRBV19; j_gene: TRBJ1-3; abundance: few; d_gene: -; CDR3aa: CASSYLVPSSGNTIYF; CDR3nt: TGTGCCAGTAGTTATCTCGTCCCCAGCTCTGGAAACACCATATATTTT
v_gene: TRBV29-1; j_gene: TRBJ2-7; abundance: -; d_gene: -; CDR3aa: CSVRGTYKSYEQYF; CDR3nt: TGCAGCGTGAGAGGGACATATAAATCCTACGAGCAGTACTTC
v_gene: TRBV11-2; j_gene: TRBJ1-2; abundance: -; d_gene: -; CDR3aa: CASKRLQGLASHYGYTF; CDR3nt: TGTGCCAGCAAACGGTTACAGGGTTTGGCTTCCCACTATGGCTACACCTTC
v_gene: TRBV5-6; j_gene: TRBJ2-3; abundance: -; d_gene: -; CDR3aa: CASSSAGGDTQYF; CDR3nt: TGTGCCAGCAGCAGTGCAGGGGGGGATACGCAGTATTTT
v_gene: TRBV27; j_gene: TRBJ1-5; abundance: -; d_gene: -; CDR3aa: CASSLSWRSAQPQHF; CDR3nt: TGTGCCAGCAGTTTATCGTGGCGGTCGGCCCAGCCCCAGCATTTT
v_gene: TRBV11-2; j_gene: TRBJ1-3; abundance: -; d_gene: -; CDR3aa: CASSLEREGNTIYF; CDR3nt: TGTGCCAGCAGCTTAGAGAGGGAAGGAAACACCATATATTTT
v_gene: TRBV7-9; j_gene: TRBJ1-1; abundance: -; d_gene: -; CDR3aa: CASSLEGGTEAFF; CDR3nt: TGTGCCAGCAGCCTAGAGGGAGGCACTGAAGCTTTCTTT
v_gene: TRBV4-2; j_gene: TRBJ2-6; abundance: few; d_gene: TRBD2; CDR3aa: CASSPHERGGTGANVLTF; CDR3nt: TGTGCCAGCAGCCCCCATGAGCGGGGGGGCACTGGGGCCAACGTCCTGACTTTC